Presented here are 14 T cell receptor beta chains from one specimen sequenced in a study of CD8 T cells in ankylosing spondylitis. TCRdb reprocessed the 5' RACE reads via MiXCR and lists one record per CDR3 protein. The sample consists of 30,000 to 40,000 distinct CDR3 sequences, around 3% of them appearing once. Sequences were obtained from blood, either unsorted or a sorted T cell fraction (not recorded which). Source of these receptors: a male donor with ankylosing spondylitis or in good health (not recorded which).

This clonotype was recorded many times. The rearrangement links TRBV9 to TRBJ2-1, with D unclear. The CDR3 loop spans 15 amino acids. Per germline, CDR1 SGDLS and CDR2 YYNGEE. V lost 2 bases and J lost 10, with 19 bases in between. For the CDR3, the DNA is TGTGCCAGCAGCGTCCAATCAGACCCATCATCGGAGCAGTTCTTC. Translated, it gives CASSVQSDPSSEQFF.

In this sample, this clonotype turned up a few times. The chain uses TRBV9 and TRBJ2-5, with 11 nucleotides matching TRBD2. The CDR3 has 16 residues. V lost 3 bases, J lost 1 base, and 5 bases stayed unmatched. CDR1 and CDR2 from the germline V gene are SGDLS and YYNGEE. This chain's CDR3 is CASSASSGGPQETQYF. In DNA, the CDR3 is TGTGCCAGCAGCGCCTCTAGCGGGGGGCCCCAAGAGACCCAGTACTTC.

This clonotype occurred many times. The CDR3 here is CASSVAGSADTQYF. CDR3 nucleotides: TGTGCCAGCAGCGTAGCGGGCAGCGCAGATACGCAGTATTTT. This rearrangement joins TRBV9 to TRBJ2-3; no clear D. Germline CDR1 reads SGDLS; CDR2 reads YYNGEE. V was pared by 0 bases and J by 4 bases, with 9 bases between. The CDR3 spans 14 residues.

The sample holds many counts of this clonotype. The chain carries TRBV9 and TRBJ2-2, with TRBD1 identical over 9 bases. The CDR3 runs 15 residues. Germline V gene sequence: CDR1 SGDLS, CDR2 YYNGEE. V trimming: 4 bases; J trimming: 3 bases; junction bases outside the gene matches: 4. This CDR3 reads CASSFRDRDTGELFF. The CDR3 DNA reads TGTGCCAGCAGCTTCCGGGACAGGGACACCGGGGAGCTGTTTTTT.

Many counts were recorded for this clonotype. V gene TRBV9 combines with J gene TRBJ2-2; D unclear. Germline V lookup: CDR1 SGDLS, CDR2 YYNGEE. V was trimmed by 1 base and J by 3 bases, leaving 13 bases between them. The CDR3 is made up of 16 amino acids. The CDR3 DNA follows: TGTGCCAGCAGCGTACAGGCCGGCCTCTACACCGGGGAGCTGTTTTTT. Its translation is CASSVQAGLYTGELFF.

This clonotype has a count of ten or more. CDR3 region: CASSVIDSGGRDTQYF. The CDR3 bases are TGTGCCAGCAGCGTAATAGATAGCGGGGGGAGAGATACGCAGTATTTT. The J gene is TRBJ2-3, the V gene TRBV9; 10 nucleotides line up with TRBD2. This CDR3 region has 16 residues. The V gene's germline CDR1 is SGDLS and CDR2 YYNGEE. V dropped 1 base and J dropped 5; count of bases not matched to a gene: 7.

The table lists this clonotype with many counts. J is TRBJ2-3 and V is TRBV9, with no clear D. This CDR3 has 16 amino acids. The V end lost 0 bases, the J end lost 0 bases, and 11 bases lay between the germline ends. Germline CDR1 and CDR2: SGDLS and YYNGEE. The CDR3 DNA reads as TGTGCCAGCAGCGTAGACGTAGAGCCTAGCACAGATACGCAGTATTTT. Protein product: CASSVDVEPSTDTQYF.

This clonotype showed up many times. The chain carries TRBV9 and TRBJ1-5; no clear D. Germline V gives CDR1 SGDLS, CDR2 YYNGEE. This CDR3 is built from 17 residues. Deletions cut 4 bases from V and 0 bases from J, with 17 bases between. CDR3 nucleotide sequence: TGTGCCAGCAGCCCCTACCCGCAGACCTCTAGCAATCAGCCCCAGCATTTT. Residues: CASSPYPQTSSNQPQHF.

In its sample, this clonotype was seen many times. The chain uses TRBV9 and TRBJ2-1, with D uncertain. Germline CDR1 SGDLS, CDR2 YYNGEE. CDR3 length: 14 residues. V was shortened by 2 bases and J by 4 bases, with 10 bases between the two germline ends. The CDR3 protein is CASSVLTTYNEQFF. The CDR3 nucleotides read TGTGCCAGCAGCGTCTTGACAACGTACAATGAGCAGTTCTTC.

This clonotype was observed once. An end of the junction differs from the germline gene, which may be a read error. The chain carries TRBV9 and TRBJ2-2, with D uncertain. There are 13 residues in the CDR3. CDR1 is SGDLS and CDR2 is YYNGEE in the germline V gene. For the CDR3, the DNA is TGTGCCAGCAACGTACGATGGACCGGGGAGCTGTTTTTT. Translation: CASNVRWTGELFF.

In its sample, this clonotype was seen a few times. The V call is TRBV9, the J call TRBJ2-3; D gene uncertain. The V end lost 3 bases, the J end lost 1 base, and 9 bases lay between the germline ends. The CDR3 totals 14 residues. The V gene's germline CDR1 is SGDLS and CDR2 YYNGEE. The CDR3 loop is CASSAEDGTDTQYF. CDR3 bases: TGTGCCAGCAGCGCAGAAGACGGCACAGATACGCAGTATTTT.

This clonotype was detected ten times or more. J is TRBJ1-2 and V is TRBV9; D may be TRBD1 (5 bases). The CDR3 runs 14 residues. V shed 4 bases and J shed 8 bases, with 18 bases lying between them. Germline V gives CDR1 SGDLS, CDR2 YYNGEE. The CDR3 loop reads CASSPRGWGRGYTF. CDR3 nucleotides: TGTGCCAGCAGCCCTCGGGGATGGGGCAGAGGCTACACCTTC. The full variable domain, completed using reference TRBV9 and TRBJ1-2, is DSGVTQTPKHLITATGQRVTLRCSPRSGDLSVYWYQQSLDQGLQFLIQYYNGEERAKGNILERFSAQQFPDLHSELNLSSLELGDSALYFCASSPRGWGRGYTFGSGTRLTVV.

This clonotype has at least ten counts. CDR3 sequence: CASSVAQARVETQYF. The CDR3 DNA reads as TGTGCCAGCAGCGTAGCACAGGCCCGGGTAGAGACCCAGTACTTC. The chain uses TRBV9 and TRBJ2-5, with D perhaps TRBD1 (5 bases). The CDR3 sequence is 15 residues long. Germline CDR1 SGDLS, CDR2 YYNGEE. Trimming pared 0 bases from V and 4 bases from J, leaving 13 bases between.

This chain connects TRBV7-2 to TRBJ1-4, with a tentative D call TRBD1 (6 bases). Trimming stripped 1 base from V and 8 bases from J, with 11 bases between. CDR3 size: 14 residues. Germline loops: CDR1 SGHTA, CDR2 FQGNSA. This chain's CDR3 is CASSLDREGEKLFF. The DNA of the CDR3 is TGTGCCAGCAGCTTAGACAGGGAAGGAGAAAAACTGTTTTTT.